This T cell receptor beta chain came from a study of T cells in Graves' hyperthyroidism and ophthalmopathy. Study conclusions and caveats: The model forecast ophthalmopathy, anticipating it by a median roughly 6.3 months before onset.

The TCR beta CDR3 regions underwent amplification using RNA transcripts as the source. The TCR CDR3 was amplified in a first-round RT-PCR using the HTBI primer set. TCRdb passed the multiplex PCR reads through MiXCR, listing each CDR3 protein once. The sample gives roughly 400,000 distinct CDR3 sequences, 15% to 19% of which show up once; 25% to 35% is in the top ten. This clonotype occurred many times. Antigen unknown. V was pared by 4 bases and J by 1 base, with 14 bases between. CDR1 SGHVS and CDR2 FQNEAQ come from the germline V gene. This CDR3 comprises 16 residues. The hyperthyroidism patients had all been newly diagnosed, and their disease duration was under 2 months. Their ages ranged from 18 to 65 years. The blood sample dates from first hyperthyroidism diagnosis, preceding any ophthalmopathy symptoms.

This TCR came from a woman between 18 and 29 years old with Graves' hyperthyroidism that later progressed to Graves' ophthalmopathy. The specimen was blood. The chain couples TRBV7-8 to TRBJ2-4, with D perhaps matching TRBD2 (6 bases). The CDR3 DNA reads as TGTGCCAGCAGCTATCACCCGGGAGTGGCCAAAAACATTCAGTACTTC. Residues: CASSYHPGVAKNIQYF.